This TCR beta chain was recorded in a study of regulatory T cells in long-lasting Graves disease. The time point denotes: newly diagnosed GD, antithyroid drugs for less than 3 months. PBMC RNA was the source of the TCR library. This clonotype was observed many times. Germline trimming cut 5 bases from V and 4 bases from J; bases unmatched to any gene: 11. Germline values: CDR1 DFQATT, CDR2 SNEGSKA (reference sequence). The CDR3 runs to 14 residues. Arm-PCR with iRepertoire HTBI primers amplified the CDR3 regions for these TCR beta libraries. One entry per CDR3 protein, called by TCRdb with MiXCR from the multiplex PCR reads. Among 390,000 or so distinct CDR3 sequences, 10% to 15% were seen once, and the ten largest hold approximately 20%. The data were also submitted as part of a second study, on T cells in Graves' hyperthyroidism and ophthalmopathy.

The V and J genes are TRBV20-1 and TRBJ2-7, with 7 bases aligning to TRBD2. The sample consisted of peripheral blood mononuclear cells (PBMCs), taken at new diagnosis, from a patient treated with antithyroid drugs. The sequence came from a woman aged 18 to 35 with Graves disease. The CDR3 DNA reads TGCAGTGCTCTAAGCGGGACCGAACATTACGAGCAGTACTTC. Translating gives CSALSGTEHYEQYF.